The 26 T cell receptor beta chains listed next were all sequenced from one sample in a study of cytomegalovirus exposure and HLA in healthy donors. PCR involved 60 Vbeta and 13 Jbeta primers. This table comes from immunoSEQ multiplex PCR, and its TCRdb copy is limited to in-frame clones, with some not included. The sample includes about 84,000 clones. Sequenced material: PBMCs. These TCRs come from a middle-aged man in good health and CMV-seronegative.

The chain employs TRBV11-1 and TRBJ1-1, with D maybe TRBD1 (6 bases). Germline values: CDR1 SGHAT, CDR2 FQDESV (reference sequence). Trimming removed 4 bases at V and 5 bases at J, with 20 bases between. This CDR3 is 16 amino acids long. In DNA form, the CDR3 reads TGTGCCAGCAGCTACTCTTCCGGGACAAGGGAGACTGAAGCTTTCTTT. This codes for CASSYSSGTRETEAFF.

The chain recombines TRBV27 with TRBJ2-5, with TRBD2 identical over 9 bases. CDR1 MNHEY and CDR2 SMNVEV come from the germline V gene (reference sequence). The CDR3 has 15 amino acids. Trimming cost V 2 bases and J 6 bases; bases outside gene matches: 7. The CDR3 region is CASSLAGGPPKTQYF. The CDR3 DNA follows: TGTGCCAGCAGTTTAGCGGGGGGGCCGCCGAAGACCCAGTACTTC.

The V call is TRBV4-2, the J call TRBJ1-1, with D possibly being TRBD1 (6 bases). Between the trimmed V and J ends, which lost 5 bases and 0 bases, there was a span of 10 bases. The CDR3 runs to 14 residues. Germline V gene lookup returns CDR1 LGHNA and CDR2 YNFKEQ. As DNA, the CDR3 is TGTGCCAGCAGCGCAGGGGTCTTGAACACTGAAGCTTTCTTT. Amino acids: CASSAGVLNTEAFF.

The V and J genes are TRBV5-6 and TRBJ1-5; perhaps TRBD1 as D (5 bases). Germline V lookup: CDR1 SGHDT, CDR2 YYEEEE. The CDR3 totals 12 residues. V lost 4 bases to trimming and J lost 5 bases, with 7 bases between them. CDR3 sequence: CASSQGDQPQHF. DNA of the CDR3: TGTGCCAGCAGCCAAGGGGATCAGCCCCAGCATTTT.

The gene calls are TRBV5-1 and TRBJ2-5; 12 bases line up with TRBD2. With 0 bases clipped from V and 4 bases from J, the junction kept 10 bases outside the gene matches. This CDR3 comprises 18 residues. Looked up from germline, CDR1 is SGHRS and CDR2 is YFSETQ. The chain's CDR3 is CASSLGLAGGPRTETQYF. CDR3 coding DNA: TGCGCCAGCAGCTTGGGGCTAGCGGGGGGGCCCAGAACAGAGACCCAGTACTTC.

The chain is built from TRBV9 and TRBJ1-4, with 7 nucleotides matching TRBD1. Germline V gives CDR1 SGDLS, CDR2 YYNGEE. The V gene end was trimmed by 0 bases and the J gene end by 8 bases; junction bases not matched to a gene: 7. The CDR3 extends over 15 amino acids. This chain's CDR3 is CASSVGPGGTEKLFF. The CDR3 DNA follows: TGTGCCAGCAGCGTAGGTCCAGGGGGGACCGAAAAACTGTTTTTT.

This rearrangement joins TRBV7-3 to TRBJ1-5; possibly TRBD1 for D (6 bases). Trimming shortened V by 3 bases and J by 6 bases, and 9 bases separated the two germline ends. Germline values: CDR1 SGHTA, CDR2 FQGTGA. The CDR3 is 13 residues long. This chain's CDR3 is CASSLIGGQPQHF. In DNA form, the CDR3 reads TGTGCCAGCAGCTTGATAGGGGGTCAGCCCCAGCATTTT.

CDR3 region: CASSSPFAYEQYF. CDR3 nucleotide sequence: TGTGCCAGCAGTTCCCCGTTTGCCTACGAGCAGTACTTC. The rearrangement uses TRBV27 and TRBJ2-7; D ambiguous. The CDR3 length is 13 residues. Germline CDR1 reads MNHEY; CDR2 reads SMNVEV (reference sequence). Trimming pared 4 bases from V and 2 bases from J, leaving 9 bases between.

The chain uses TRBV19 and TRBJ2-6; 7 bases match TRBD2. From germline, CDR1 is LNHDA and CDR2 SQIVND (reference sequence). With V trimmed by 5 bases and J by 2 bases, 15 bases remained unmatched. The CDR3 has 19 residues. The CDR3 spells CASSPGRSQFWAGANVLTF. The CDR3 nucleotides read TGTGCCAGTAGTCCCGGGAGGTCGCAGTTCTGGGCTGGGGCCAACGTCCTGACTTTC.

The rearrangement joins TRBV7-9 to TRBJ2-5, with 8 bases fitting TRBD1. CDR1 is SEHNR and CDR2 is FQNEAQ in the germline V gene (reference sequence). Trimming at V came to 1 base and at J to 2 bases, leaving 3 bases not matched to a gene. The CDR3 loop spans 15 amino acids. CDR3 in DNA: TGTGCCAGCAGCTTAGAATGGACAGGGCAAGAGACCCAGTACTTC. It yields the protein CASSLEWTGQETQYF.

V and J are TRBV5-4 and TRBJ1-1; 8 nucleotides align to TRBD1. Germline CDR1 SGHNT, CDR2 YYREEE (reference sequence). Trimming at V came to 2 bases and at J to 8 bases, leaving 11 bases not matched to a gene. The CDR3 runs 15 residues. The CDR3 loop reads CASSFDRGTLREAFF. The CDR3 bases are TGTGCCAGCAGCTTCGACAGGGGAACCCTGCGGGAAGCTTTCTTT. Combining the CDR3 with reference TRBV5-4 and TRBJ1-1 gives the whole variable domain ETGVTQSPTHLIKTRGQQVTLRCSSQSGHNTVSWYQQALGQGPQFIFQYYREEENGRGNFPPRFSGLQFPNYSSELNVNALELDDSALYLCASSFDRGTLREAFFGQGTRLTVV.

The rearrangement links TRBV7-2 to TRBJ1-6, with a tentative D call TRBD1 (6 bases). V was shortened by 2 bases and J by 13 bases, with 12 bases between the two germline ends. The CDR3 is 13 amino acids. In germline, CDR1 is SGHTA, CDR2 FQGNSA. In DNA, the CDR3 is TGTGCCAGCAGCTTATTTCCCGGACAGCCCCTCCACTTT. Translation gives CASSLFPGQPLHF.

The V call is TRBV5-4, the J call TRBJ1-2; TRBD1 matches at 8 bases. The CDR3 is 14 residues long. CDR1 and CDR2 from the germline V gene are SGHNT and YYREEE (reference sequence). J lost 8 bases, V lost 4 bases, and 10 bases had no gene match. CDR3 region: CASSPGQGYEGYTF. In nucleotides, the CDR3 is TGTGCCAGCAGCCCCGGACAGGGCTATGAAGGCTACACCTTC.

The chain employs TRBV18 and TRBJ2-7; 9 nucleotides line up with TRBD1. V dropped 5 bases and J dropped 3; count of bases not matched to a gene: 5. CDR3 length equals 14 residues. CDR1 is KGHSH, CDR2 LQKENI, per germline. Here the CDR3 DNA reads TGTGCCAGCTCATTACAGGGGGCACACTACGAGCAGTACTTC. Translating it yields CASSLQGAHYEQYF.

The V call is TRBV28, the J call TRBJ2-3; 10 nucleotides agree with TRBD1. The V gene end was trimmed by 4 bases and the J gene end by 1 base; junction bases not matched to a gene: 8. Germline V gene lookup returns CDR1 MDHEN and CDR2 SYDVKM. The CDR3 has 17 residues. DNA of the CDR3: TGTGCCAGCAGTTGGGCCCTCGGGACAGGGGGCACAGATACGCAGTATTTT. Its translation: CASSWALGTGGTDTQYF.

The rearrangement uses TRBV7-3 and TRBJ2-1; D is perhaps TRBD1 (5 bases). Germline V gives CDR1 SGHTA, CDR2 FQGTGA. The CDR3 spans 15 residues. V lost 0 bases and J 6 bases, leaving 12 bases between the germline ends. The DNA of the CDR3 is TGTGCCAGCAGCTTAACGTCGCAGGGTTTCAATGAGCAGTTCTTC. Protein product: CASSLTSQGFNEQFF.

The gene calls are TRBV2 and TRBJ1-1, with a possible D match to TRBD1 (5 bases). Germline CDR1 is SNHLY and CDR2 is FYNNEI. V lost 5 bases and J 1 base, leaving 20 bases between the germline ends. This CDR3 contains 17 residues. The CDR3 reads CASSYGGLGEGNTEAFF. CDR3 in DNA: TGTGCCAGCAGTTATGGGGGGTTAGGTGAGGGGAACACTGAAGCTTTCTTT.

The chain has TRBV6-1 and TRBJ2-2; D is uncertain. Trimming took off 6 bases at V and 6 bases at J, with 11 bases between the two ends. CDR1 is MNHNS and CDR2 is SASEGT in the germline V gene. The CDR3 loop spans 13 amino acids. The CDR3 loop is CASRQEGPGELFF. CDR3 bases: TGTGCCAGCAGGCAGGAAGGCCCCGGGGAGCTGTTTTTT.

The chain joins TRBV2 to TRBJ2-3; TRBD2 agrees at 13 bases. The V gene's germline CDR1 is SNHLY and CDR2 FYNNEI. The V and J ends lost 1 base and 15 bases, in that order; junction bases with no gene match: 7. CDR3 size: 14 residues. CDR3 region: CASSEGAGTSGAYF. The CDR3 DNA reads TGTGCCAGCAGTGAAGGGGCAGGGACTAGCGGGGCCTATTTT. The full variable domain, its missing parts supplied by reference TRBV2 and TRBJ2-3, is EPEVTQTPSHQVTQMGQEVILRCVPISNHLYFYWYRQILGQKVEFLVSFYNNEISEKSEIFDDQFSVERPDGSNFTLKIRSTKLEDSAMYFCASSEGAGTSGAYFGPGTRLTVL.

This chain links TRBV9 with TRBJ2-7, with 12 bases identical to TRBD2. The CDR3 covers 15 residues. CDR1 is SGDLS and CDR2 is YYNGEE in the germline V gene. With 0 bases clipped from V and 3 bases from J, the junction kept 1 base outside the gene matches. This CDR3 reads CASSVELAGGYEQYF. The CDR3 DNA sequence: TGTGCCAGCAGCGTAGAACTAGCGGGGGGCTACGAGCAGTACTTC.

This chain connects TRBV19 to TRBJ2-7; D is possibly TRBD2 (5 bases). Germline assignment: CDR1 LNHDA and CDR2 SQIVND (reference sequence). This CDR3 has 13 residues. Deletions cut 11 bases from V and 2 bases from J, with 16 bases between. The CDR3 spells CAAGRGDTYEQYF. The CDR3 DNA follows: TGTGCCGCTGGGAGAGGCGACACCTACGAGCAGTACTTC.

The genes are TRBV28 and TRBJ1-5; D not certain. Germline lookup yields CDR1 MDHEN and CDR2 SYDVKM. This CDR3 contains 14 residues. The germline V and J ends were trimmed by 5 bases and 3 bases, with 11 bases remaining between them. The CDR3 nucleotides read TGTGCCAGCAGTCCCTCCAGTCTCAATCAGCCCCAGCATTTT. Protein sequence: CASSPSSLNQPQHF.

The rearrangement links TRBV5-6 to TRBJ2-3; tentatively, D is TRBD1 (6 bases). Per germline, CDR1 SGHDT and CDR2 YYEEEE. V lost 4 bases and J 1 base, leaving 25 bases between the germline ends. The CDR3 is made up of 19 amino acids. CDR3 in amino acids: CASSLPNRDIGLGTDTQYF. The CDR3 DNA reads TGTGCCAGCAGCCTACCTAACCGGGACATCGGTCTCGGCACAGATACGCAGTATTTT.

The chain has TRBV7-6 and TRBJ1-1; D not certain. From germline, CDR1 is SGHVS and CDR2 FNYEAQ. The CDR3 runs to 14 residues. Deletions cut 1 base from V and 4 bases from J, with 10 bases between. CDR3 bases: TGTGCCAGCAGCTTAGGGGAGGGTGGCACTGAAGCTTTCTTT. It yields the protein CASSLGEGGTEAFF.

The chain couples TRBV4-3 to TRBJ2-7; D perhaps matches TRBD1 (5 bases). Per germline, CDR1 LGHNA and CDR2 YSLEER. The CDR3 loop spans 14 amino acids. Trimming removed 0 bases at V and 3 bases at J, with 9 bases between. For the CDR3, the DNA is TGCGCCAGCAGCCAAGAACTGGACAACTACGAGCAGTACTTC. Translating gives CASSQELDNYEQYF.

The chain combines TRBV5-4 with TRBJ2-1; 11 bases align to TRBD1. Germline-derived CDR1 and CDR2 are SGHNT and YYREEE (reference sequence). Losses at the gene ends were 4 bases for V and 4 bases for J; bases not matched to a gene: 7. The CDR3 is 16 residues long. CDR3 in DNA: TGTGCCAGCAGCCTCCCCGGGACAGGGGGGTACAATGAGCAGTTCTTC. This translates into CASSLPGTGGYNEQFF.